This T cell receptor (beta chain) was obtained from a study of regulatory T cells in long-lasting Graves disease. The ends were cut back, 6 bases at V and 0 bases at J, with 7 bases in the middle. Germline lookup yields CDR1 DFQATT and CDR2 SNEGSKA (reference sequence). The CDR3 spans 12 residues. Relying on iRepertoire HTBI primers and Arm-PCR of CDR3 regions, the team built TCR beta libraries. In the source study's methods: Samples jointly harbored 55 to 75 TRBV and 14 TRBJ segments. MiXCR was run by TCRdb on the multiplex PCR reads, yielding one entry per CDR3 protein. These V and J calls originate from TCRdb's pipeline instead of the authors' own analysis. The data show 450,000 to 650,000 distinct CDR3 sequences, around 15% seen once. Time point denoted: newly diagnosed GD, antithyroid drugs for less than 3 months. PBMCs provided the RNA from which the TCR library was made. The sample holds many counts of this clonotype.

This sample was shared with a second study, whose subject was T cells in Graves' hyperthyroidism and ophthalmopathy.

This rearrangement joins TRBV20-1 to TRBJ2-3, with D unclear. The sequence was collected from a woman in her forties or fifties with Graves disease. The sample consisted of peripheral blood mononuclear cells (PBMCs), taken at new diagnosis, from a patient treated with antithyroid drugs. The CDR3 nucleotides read TGCAGTGCCCCTACTAGCACAGATACGCAGTATTTT. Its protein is CSAPTSTDTQYF.